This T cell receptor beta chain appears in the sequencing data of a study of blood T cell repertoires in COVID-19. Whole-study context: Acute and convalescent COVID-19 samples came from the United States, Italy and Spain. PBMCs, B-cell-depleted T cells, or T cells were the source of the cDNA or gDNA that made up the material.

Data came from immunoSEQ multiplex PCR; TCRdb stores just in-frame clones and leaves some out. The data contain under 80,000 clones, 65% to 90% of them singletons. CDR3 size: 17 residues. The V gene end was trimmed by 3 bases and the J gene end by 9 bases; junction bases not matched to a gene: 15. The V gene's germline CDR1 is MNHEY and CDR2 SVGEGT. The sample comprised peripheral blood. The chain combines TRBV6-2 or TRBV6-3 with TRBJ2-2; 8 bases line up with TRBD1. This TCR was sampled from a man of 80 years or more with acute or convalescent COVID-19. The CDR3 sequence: CASSYNAGTGRLRELFF. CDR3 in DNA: TGTGCCAGCAGTTATAATGCGGGGACAGGTAGACTCCGGGAGCTGTTTTTT.